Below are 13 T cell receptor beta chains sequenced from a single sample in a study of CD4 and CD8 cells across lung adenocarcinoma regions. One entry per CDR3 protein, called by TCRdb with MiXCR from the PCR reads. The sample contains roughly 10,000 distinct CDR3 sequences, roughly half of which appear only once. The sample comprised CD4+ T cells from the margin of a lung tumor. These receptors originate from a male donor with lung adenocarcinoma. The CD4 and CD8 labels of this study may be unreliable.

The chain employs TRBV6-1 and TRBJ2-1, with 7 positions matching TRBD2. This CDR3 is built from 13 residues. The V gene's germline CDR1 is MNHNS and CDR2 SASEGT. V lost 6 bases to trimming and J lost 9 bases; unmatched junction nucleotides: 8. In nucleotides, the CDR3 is TGTGCCAGCAGCGGGGTGGGAGGGCGTGAGCAGTTCTTC. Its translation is CASSGVGGREQFF.

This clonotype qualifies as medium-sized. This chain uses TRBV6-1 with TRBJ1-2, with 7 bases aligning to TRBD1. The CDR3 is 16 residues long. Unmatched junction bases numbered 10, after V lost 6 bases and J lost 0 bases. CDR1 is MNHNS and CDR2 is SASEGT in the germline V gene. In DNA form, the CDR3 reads TGTGCCAGCAGGGAATTACATGGGACAGCTAACTATGGCTACACCTTC. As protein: CASRELHGTANYGYTF.

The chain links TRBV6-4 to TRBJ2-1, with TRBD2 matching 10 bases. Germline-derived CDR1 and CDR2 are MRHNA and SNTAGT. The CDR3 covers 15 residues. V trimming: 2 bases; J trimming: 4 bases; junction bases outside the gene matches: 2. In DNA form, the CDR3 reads TGTGCCAGCAGTGACCTAGCGGGGGATTACAATGAGCAGTTCTTC. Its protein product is CASSDLAGDYNEQFF.

CDR3 sequence reads: CASSEIRGSHGELFF. The CDR3 DNA sequence: TGTGCCAGCAGTGAAATTCGGGGTTCCCACGGGGAGCTGTTTTTT. The chain uses TRBV6-1 and TRBJ2-2; D perhaps matches TRBD2 (5 bases). Trimming pared 2 bases from V and 7 bases from J, leaving 14 bases between. Germline V gives CDR1 MNHNS, CDR2 SASEGT. The CDR3 is 15 residues long.

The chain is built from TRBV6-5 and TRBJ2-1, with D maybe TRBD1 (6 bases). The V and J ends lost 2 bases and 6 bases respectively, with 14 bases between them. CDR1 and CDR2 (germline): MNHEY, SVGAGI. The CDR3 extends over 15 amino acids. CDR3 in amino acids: CASSYRTTGSNEQFF. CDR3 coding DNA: TGTGCCAGCAGTTACCGTACCACAGGGAGCAATGAGCAGTTCTTC.

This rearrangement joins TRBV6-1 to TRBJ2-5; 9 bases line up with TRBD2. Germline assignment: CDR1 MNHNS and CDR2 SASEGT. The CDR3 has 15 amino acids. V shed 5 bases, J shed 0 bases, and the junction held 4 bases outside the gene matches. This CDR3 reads CASSRAGGHQETQYF. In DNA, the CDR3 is TGTGCCAGCAGTAGAGCGGGAGGACACCAAGAGACCCAGTACTTC.

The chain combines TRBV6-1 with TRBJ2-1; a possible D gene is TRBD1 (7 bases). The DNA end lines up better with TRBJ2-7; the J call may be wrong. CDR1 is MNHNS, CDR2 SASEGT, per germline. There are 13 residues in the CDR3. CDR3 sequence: CASSSEGAWEQYF. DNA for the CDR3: TGTGCCAGCAGCTCGGAGGGGGCTTGGGAGCAGTACTTC.

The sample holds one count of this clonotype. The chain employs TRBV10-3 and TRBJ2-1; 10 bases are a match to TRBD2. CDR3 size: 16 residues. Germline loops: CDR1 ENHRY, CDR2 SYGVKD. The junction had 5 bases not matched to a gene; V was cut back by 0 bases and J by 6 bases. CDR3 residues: CAISESLTSGSNEQFF. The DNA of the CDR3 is TGTGCCATCAGTGAGTCCCTGACTAGCGGGTCCAATGAGCAGTTCTTC.

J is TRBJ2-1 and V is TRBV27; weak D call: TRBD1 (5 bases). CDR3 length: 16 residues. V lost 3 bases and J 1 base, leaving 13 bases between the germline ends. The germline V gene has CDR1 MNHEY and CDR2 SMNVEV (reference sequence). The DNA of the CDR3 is TGTGCCAGCAGTTTCCCCCGGGCAGGGTCCTACAATGAGCAGTTCTTC. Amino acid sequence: CASSFPRAGSYNEQFF.

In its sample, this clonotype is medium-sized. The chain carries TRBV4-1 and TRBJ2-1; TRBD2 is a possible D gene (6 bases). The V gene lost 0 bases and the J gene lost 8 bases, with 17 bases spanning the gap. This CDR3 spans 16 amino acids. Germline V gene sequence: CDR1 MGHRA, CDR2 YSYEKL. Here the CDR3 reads CASSQERGTALDEQFF. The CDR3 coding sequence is TGCGCCAGCAGCCAAGAACGGGGGACTGCGCTCGATGAGCAGTTCTTC.

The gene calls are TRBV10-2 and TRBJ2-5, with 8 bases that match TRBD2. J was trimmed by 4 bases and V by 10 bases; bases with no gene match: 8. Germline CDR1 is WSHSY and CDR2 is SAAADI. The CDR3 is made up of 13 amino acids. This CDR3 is CATGSGRGETQYF. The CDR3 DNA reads TGCGCCACGGGCAGCGGGAGAGGAGAGACCCAGTACTTC.

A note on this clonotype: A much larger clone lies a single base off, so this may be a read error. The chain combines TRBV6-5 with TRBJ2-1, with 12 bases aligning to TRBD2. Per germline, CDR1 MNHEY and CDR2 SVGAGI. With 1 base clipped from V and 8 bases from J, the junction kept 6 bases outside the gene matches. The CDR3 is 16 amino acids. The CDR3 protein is CASSYWGLAGSDEQFF. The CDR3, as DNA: TGTGCCAGCAGTTACTGGGGACTAGCGGGCTCGGATGAGCAGTTCTTC.

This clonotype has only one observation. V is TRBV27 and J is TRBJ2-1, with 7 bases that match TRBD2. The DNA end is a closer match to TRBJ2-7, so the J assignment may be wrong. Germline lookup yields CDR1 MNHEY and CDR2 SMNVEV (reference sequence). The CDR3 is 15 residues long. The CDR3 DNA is TGTGCCAGCAGTTTCCGCAGCGGGAATGCCTACGAGCAGTACTTC. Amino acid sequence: CASSFRSGNAYEQYF.